These 18 T cell receptor beta chains came from one sample sequenced in a study of blood T cells in healthy people across ages (dated by TCRdb to the mid-2010s). Libraries were made using 5' RACE. Instrument on record: Illumina HiSeq 2500. The second PCR ran for about 6 to 12 cycles and used a J-beta primer mix along with a sample-barcoded 5' primer. TCRdb reanalyzed the raw reads on its own, using fastp at Q25 for trimming and MiXCR for clone calling, and kept in-frame beta chains. Entries that share a CDR3 protein sequence are merged under the most common genes and DNA. Present in this sample are fewer than 700,000 distinct CDR3 sequences, 35% to 50% of which were seen just once. Together, the top ten hold about 32% of the sample. Sample: blood. The source of these receptors is a man older than 75 in good health.

The J gene is TRBJ1-6, the V gene TRBV12-3 or TRBV12-4; possible D gene TRBD1, 6 bases. This CDR3 spans 14 amino acids. Between the trimmed V and J ends, which lost 6 bases and 10 bases, there was a span of 16 bases. The CDR3: CASRTQGSDSPLHF. The DNA of the CDR3 is TGTGCCAGCAGGACACAGGGTTCTGACTCACCCCTCCACTTT.

The chain employs TRBV28 and TRBJ2-3, with 10 nucleotides matching TRBD1. This CDR3 is 15 amino acids long. The junction had 6 bases not matched to a gene; V was cut back by 5 bases and J by 4 bases. Germline loops: CDR1 MDHEN, CDR2 SYDVKM. The CDR3 coding sequence is TGTGCCAGCAGTGGGTCGGGGACAGGGGCAGATACGCAGTATTTT. This codes for CASSGSGTGADTQYF.

The genes are TRBV5-6 and TRBJ2-5; tentatively, D is TRBD1 or TRBD2 (5 bases each). With 4 bases removed from V and 5 bases from J, the gap between germline ends came to 21 bases. This CDR3 is 16 amino acids long. Per germline, CDR1 SGHDT and CDR2 YYEEEE. This CDR3 is CASSRDPWEGVETQYF. In nucleotides, the CDR3 is TGTGCCAGCAGCAGGGACCCGTGGGAAGGAGTGGAGACCCAGTACTTC.

V gene TRBV14 combines with J gene TRBJ2-3; no clear D. This CDR3 has 14 amino acids. The germline CDR1 and CDR2 sequences are SGHDN and FVKESK. The V end was cut by 2 bases, the J end by 2 bases, with 8 bases between. In nucleotides, the CDR3 is TGTGCCAGCAGCCAACTACAGTACACAGATACGCAGTATTTT. Its translation: CASSQLQYTDTQYF.

V usage is TRBV6-4 and J usage is TRBJ2-3, with D uncertain. CDR1 is MRHNA, CDR2 SNTAGT, per germline. V lost 2 bases, J lost 0 bases, and 9 bases lay in between. The CDR3 runs 15 residues. The CDR3 is CASSDAPASTDTQYF. CDR3 nucleotides: TGTGCCAGCAGTGACGCGCCAGCTAGCACAGATACGCAGTATTTT.

The sample holds a few counts of this clonotype. The chain is built from TRBV2 and TRBJ2-3; D not certain. Germline loops: CDR1 SNHLY, CDR2 FYNNEI. V lost 9 bases, J lost 1 base, and 8 bases lay in between. There are 12 residues in the CDR3. For the CDR3, the DNA is TGTGCCAGAGATAGACGCACAGATACGCAGTATTTT. As protein: CARDRRTDTQYF.

Details on this clonotype: Because it lacks the conserved phenylalanine or tryptophan at the end, this CDR3 is likely a read error. V usage is TRBV29-1 and J usage is TRBJ1-2; 7 positions match TRBD1. This CDR3 has 15 amino acids. The V gene's germline CDR1 is SQVTM and CDR2 ANQGSEA. After removal of 0 bases from V and 4 bases from J, the junction contained 8 bases not matched to a gene. This CDR3 is CSVEDQGGRGYGYTV. Here the CDR3 DNA reads TGCAGCGTTGAAGATCAGGGGGGCCGGGGCTATGGCTACACCGTC.

The chain has TRBV20-1 and TRBJ1-1, with 7 bases that match TRBD1. This CDR3 is built from 13 residues. The germline gives CDR1 DFQATT, CDR2 SNEGSKA (reference sequence). V shed 6 bases, J shed 1 base, and the junction held 5 bases outside the gene matches. The CDR3, as DNA: TGCAGTGCAGACAGGGATTCGAACACTGAAGCTTTCTTT. This encodes CSADRDSNTEAFF.

DNA for the CDR3: TGTGCCAGCAGCCAACAGGGTCGGAGTCAGCCCCAGCATTTT. It is translated as CASSQQGRSQPQHF. The chain couples TRBV3-1 to TRBJ1-5, with a weak D call TRBD1 (5 bases). Between the trimmed V and J ends, which lost 2 bases and 6 bases, there was a span of 11 bases. The CDR3 is 14 residues long. CDR1 is LGHDT and CDR2 is YNNKEL in the germline V gene (reference sequence).

The gene calls are TRBV7-2 and TRBJ1-6; D uncertain. Trimming shortened V by 3 bases and J by 8 bases, and 11 bases separated the two germline ends. Germline CDR1 is SGHTA and CDR2 is FQGNSA. This CDR3 is 14 amino acids long. The DNA of the CDR3 is TGTGCCAGCAGCTTCTGGGGAGAGGATTCACCCCTCCACTTT. It codes for CASSFWGEDSPLHF.

The chain has TRBV3-1 and TRBJ2-5; D gene unclear. The V end was cut by 0 bases, the J end by 1 base, with 6 bases between. This CDR3 has 14 amino acids. Germline values: CDR1 LGHDT, CDR2 YNNKEL (reference sequence). CDR3 nucleotide sequence: TGTGCCAGCAGCCAAGATGGCACCCAAGAGACCCAGTACTTC. The encoded protein is CASSQDGTQETQYF.

In this sample, this clonotype turned up a few times. The chain recombines TRBV25-1 with TRBJ2-1; D gene uncertain. This CDR3 has 12 residues. Germline loops: CDR1 MGHDK, CDR2 SYGVNS. V was pared by 3 bases and J by 15 bases, with 15 bases between. The CDR3 spells CASSENWNYLFF. CDR3 coding DNA: TGTGCCAGCAGTGAGAACTGGAACTATTTGTTCTTC.

The chain recombines TRBV5-1 with TRBJ2-7; tentatively, D is TRBD2 (5 bases). This CDR3 has 13 amino acids. V lost 5 bases, J lost 0 bases, and 9 bases lay in between. Germline loops: CDR1 SGHRS, CDR2 YFSETQ. The CDR3 sequence is CASRSGASYEQYF. The CDR3 bases are TGCGCCAGCAGAAGCGGTGCCTCCTACGAGCAGTACTTC. Full variable domain (outside the CDR3, taken from reference TRBV5-1 and TRBJ2-7): KAGVTQTPRYLIKTRGQQVTLSCSPISGHRSVSWYQQTPGQGLQFLFEYFSETQRNKGNFPGRFSGRQFSNSRSEMNVSTLELGDSALYLCASRSGASYEQYFGPGTRLTVT.

On this clonotype itself: A much bigger clone sits one base away, suggesting this may be a read error. The chain combines TRBV4-1 with TRBJ2-6; perhaps D is TRBD1 or TRBD2 (5 bases each). This CDR3 spans 18 amino acids. Germline lookup yields CDR1 MGHRA and CDR2 YSYEKL. The V end lost 1 base, the J end lost 8 bases, and 21 bases lay between the germline ends. The CDR3 sequence: CASSQAPDGLPGTNVLTF. The CDR3 nucleotides are TGCGCCAGCAGCCAAGCCCCGGACGGACTCCCAGGGACCAACGTCCTGACTTTC.

This clonotype was seen a few times. The chain links TRBV6-4 to TRBJ2-3, with D possibly matching TRBD1 (5 bases). This CDR3 spans 15 amino acids. CDR1 MRHNA and CDR2 SNTAGT come from the germline V gene. Trimming removed 4 bases at V and 5 bases at J, with 16 bases between. The DNA of the CDR3 is TGTGCCAGCAGTGCTGAGGTGACAGCGAGAGATACGCAGTATTTT. It is translated as CASSAEVTARDTQYF.

V gene TRBV5-4 combines with J gene TRBJ2-1, with TRBD2 matching 8 bases. The CDR3 covers 15 residues. The trim removed 4 bases at V and 6 bases at J, leaving 9 bases unmatched. Germline CDR1 SGHNT, CDR2 YYREEE (reference sequence). The CDR3 here is CASSPMGGRFNEQFF. CDR3 sequence (DNA): TGTGCCAGCAGCCCCATGGGCGGGAGGTTCAATGAGCAGTTCTTC.

This clonotype was counted a few times. The chain is built from TRBV6-2 or TRBV6-3 and TRBJ2-5; TRBD2 matches 13 bases. CDR1 is MNHEY, CDR2 SVGEGT, per germline. V lost 6 bases, J lost 11 bases, and 15 bases stayed unmatched. The CDR3 extends over 16 amino acids. DNA for the CDR3: TGTGCCAGCAGACAGCAACTAGCGGGAGGGCCGAATGGGCAGTACTTC. This gives the protein CASRQQLAGGPNGQYF.

This clonotype was seen repeatedly, ten times or more. This chain connects TRBV29-1 to TRBJ1-1; D possibly corresponds to TRBD1 (6 bases). The CDR3 loop spans 13 amino acids. Trimming shortened V by 8 bases and J by 4 bases, and 17 bases separated the two germline ends. Germline values: CDR1 SQVTM, CDR2 ANQGSEA. DNA for the CDR3: TGCAGCCTCATGAAGGGGGGGGGCACTGAAGCTTTCTTT. Its translation is CSLMKGGGTEAFF.